A selection of T cell receptor beta chains follows, all from one sample in a study of cytomegalovirus exposure and HLA in healthy donors. Measured with immunoSEQ multiplex PCR; TCRdb has only the in-frame clones, and not every one. The sample carries some 93,000 clones, 9.4% recorded once. Material: PBMCs. The source of these receptors is a man aged 50 to 59 in good health and CMV-seropositive. Both conserved end residues are part of each CDR3. Fields, in order: V gene, clone size, J gene, D gene, CDR3 protein, CDR3 DNA. A D gene is named only where the DNA matches it firmly. Some rows have no size entry. The others give once, few or many, or a class for an expanded clone.

TRBV19	NA	TRBJ1-2	NA	CASSIGTFDRSGYTF	TGTGCCAGTAGTATAGGGACTTTTGATAGGAGTGGCTACACCTTC
TRBV29-1	NA	TRBJ1-4	TRBD1	CSAGTGTNEKLFF	TGCAGCGCCGGGACAGGGACAAATGAAAAACTGTTTTTT
TRBV9	NA	TRBJ1-5	TRBD1	CASSVGTGGGQPQHF	TGTGCCAGCAGCGTGGGGACAGGGGGGGGTCAGCCCCAGCATTTT
TRBV5-1	few	TRBJ2-1	NA	CASSLGGVNHDEQFF	TGCGCCAGCAGCTTGGGGGGAGTAAATCACGATGAGCAGTTCTTC
TRBV18	few	TRBJ1-1	NA	CASSGGSALEAFF	TGTGCCAGCTCAGGCGGCAGCGCCCTTGAAGCTTTCTTT
TRBV10-3	NA	TRBJ2-1	NA	CAISEFGSGTPRDNEQFF	TGTGCCATCAGTGAATTTGGGTCAGGGACTCCGAGAGACAATGAGCAGTTCTTC
TRBV27	NA	TRBJ2-7	TRBD2	CASSLGRGTSYEQYF	TGTGCCAGCAGCCTTGGGAGGGGAACCTCCTACGAGCAGTACTTC
TRBV5-4	NA	TRBJ2-5	NA	CASSLVEETQYF	TGTGCCAGTAGCTTGGTAGAAGAGACCCAGTACTTC
TRBV5-1	NA	TRBJ1-2	NA	CASSLGQNYGYTF	TGCGCCAGCAGCTTAGGACAGAACTATGGCTACACCTTC
TRBV2	NA	TRBJ1-1	NA	CASSESRQLNTEAFF	TGTGCCAGCAGTGAGAGTAGACAGTTGAACACTGAAGCTTTCTTT
TRBV27	few	TRBJ2-4	TRBD1	CASKSGGNIQYF	TGTGCCAGCAAGTCAGGGGGCAACATTCAGTACTTC
TRBV14	few	TRBJ1-1	NA	CASSQDTNRNTEAFF	TGTGCCAGCAGCCAAGACACAAACCGTAACACTGAAGCTTTCTTT
TRBV2	few	TRBJ2-5	TRBD1	CASRLRTGRPETQYF	TGTGCCAGCAGACTTCGGACAGGCCGCCCAGAGACCCAGTACTTC
TRBV5-1	few	TRBJ2-5	TRBD1	CASRRDREKETQYF	TGCGCCAGTCGGCGGGACAGGGAAAAAGAGACCCAGTACTTC
TRBV7-2	few	TRBJ1-2	TRBD1	CASSDTGGFGYTF	TGTGCCAGCAGCGACACAGGGGGCTTTGGCTACACCTTC
TRBV5-1	NA	TRBJ2-7	TRBD2	CASSLGSGRYGEQYF	TGCGCCAGCAGCTTGGGGAGCGGGAGATATGGAGAGCAGTACTTC
TRBV9	few	TRBJ1-1	NA	CASSTRAGLLNTEAFF	TGTGCCAGCAGCACCCGAGCGGGACTTTTGAACACTGAAGCTTTCTTT
TRBV19	NA	TRBJ1-2	NA	CASSHAGTRKHGYTF	TGTGCCAGTAGTCACGCAGGGACTCGAAAACATGGCTACACCTTC
TRBV9	NA	TRBJ1-6	NA	CASSVGQGYNSPLHF	TGTGCCAGCAGCGTAGGCCAGGGCTATAATTCACCCCTCCACTTT
TRBV11-2	few	TRBJ2-7	NA	CASSAVRGNEQYF	TGTGCCAGCAGCGCCGTTAGGGGGAACGAGCAGTACTTC
TRBV18	few	TRBJ2-3	NA	CASSPQGAMAGANTQYF	TGTGCCAGCTCACCGCAGGGGGCGATGGCGGGAGCAAATACGCAGTATTTT
TRBV25-1	NA	TRBJ2-7	TRBD2	CASSEGLAGSYEQYF	TGTGCCAGCAGTGAGGGACTAGCGGGCTCCTACGAGCAGTACTTC
TRBV7-9	few	TRBJ1-4	NA	CASSPHRATNEKLFF	TGTGCCAGCAGCCCACACAGGGCCACTAATGAAAAACTGTTTTTT
TRBV6-1	few	TRBJ1-2	NA	CASSDSGNGYTF	TGTGCCAGCAGTGACTCAGGGAACGGCTACACCTTC
TRBV6-1	NA	TRBJ2-1	NA	CASSEFGRGSNEQFF	TGTGCCAGCAGTGAATTTGGCAGGGGCTCTAATGAGCAGTTCTTC
TRBV30	NA	TRBJ2-3	TRBD2	CAWVLSGGSTDTQYF	TGTGCCTGGGTCCTTAGCGGGGGTAGCACAGATACGCAGTATTTT
TRBV7-9	NA	TRBJ1-2	NA	CASSTSWAAFGGYTF	TGTGCCAGCAGCACCTCCTGGGCAGCCTTTGGGGGCTACACCTTC
TRBV12-5	few	TRBJ2-7	NA	CASGSGSAPSEQYF	TGTGCTAGTGGTTCCGGGTCGGCTCCCTCCGAGCAGTACTTC
TRBV28	NA	TRBJ1-6	NA	CASSPTPGALRNSPLHF	TGTGCCAGCAGTCCAACCCCAGGGGCATTAAGAAATTCACCCCTCCACTTT
TRBV11-2	few	TRBJ2-2	TRBD2	CASSVAFSGSWAELFF	TGTGCCAGCAGCGTAGCCTTTAGCGGGAGTTGGGCGGAGCTGTTTTTT
TRBV10-3	few	TRBJ2-3	TRBD2	CAISNLAGGGDTQYF	TGTGCCATCAGCAACTTAGCGGGAGGGGGAGATACGCAGTATTTT
TRBV4-3	few	TRBJ2-3	NA	CASSQDGGSDTQYF	TGCGCCAGCAGCCAAGATGGGGGGTCGGATACGCAGTATTTT
TRBV2	few	TRBJ1-1	NA	CASTGNPYAEAFF	TGTGCCAGCACCGGGAATCCCTACGCTGAAGCTTTCTTT
TRBV4-2	NA	TRBJ2-3	NA	CASSQKSGGIAPTDTQYF	TGTGCCAGCAGCCAGAAGAGCGGCGGGATCGCCCCCACAGATACGCAGTATTTT
TRBV4-3	few	TRBJ2-3	TRBD2	CASSQDLAGEGDTQYF	TGCGCCAGCAGCCAAGATCTGGCGGGAGAAGGAGATACGCAGTATTTT
TRBV6-5	few	TRBJ2-5	NA	CASNRPGVETQYF	TGTGCCAGCAACCGGCCAGGGGTTGAGACCCAGTACTTC
TRBV7-9	few	TRBJ2-1	TRBD1	CASSRSGQPYNEQFF	TGTGCCAGCAGCCGATCGGGACAGCCCTACAATGAGCAGTTCTTC
TRBV19	NA	TRBJ2-3	TRBD2	CASSIRPPLASSTDTQYF	TGTGCCAGTAGTATTCGCCCCCCACTAGCGTCTAGCACAGATACGCAGTATTTT
TRBV10-3	NA	TRBJ1-2	TRBD1	CAISMPGQGARNYGYTF	TGTGCCATCAGTATGCCGGGACAGGGGGCGCGGAACTATGGCTACACCTTC
TRBV7-9	NA	TRBJ2-3	TRBD2	CASRGLAGVDTQYF	TGTGCCAGCAGAGGACTAGCGGGAGTAGATACGCAGTATTTT
TRBV5-4	NA	TRBJ2-1	TRBD1	CASTADRGVNSYNEQFF	TGTGCCAGCACTGCGGACAGGGGGGTAAACTCCTACAATGAGCAGTTCTTC
TRBV5-4	few	TRBJ1-2	NA	CASSLRGGNYGYTF	TGTGCCAGCAGCTTGAGAGGGGGTAACTATGGCTACACCTTC
TRBV10-3	NA	TRBJ1-1	TRBD1	CAISGQGNTEAFF	TGTGCCATCAGCGGACAGGGGAACACTGAAGCTTTCTTT
TRBV21-1	NA	TRBJ1-2	NA	CASSKKGRQNYGYTF	TGTGCCAGCAGCAAAAAGGGCAGACAGAACTATGGCTACACCTTC
TRBV2	many	TRBJ2-5	NA	CASSPQGQETQYF	TGTGCCAGCAGTCCTCAGGGGCAAGAGACCCAGTACTTC
TRBV5-1	few	TRBJ2-2	NA	CASSLDRPNTGELFF	TGCGCCAGCAGCTTGGACAGACCGAACACCGGGGAGCTGTTTTTT
TRBV2	NA	TRBJ2-7	NA	CASSLIYEQYF	TGTGCCAGCAGCCTTATTTACGAGCAGTACTTC
TRBV29-1	NA	TRBJ2-7	NA	CSVGNYRTFSSYEQYF	TGCAGCGTTGGCAACTACCGAACCTTTAGCTCCTACGAGCAGTACTTC
TRBV18	many	TRBJ2-7	NA	CASSPGAGYTDEQYF	TGTGCCAGCTCACCGGGGGCAGGGTATACCGACGAGCAGTACTTC
TRBV30	few	TRBJ2-1	TRBD1	CAWSVSRTGISYNEQFF	TGTGCCTGGAGTGTAAGTAGGACAGGGATCTCCTACAATGAGCAGTTCTTC
TRBV5-1	few	TRBJ2-1	TRBD2	CASSLAEYGKASGANNEQFF	TGCGCCAGCAGCTTGGCGGAGTATGGGAAAGCTAGCGGGGCTAACAATGAGCAGTTCTTC
TRBV7-8	few	TRBJ2-1	NA	CASSLRAGNEQFF	TGTGCCAGCAGCTTACGAGCGGGTAATGAGCAGTTCTTC
TRBV6-5	many	TRBJ2-3	TRBD2	CASSYSPSGSRRF	TGTGCCAGCAGTTACTCGCCAAGCGGGAGTCGGCGCTTT
TRBV5-8	few	TRBJ2-1	TRBD2	CASSLKSGRSYNEQFF	TGTGCCAGCAGCTTGAAGAGCGGGAGATCCTACAATGAGCAGTTCTTC
TRBV21-1	NA	TRBJ1-2	NA	CASSKEAGLYGYTF	TGTGCCAGCAGCAAAGAAGCAGGGCTTTATGGCTACACCTTC